This T cell receptor (beta chain) was profiled in a study of T cell responses to AZD1222 COVID-19 vaccine. The V gene's germline CDR1 is SGHDN and CDR2 FVKESK. The V and J ends lost 3 bases and 0 bases respectively, with 2 bases between them. CDR3 length: 12 amino acids. Findings and limits, study-wide: Dominant at 160-218 and 743-854, vaccine-associated CD4 TCRs also spanned spike. Donors skewed white British and female; clonal diversity was possibly underestimated. Reports indicate that nearly half of spike-specific TCRs are directed at unmutated variant regions.

Second doses that came at about 4 or about 12 weeks were put together. TCRdb's copy holds only in-frame clones and misses some; the assay was immunoSEQ multiplex PCR. Here the sample spans 15,000 to 20,000 clones, roughly 83% being singletons. As concerns this clone: Its antigen is undetermined.

The clonotype originates from an adult who received the AZD1222 COVID-19 vaccine. The chain has TRBV14 and TRBJ2-5; D gene ambiguous. This sample comprised peripheral blood, obtained 28 days after the second AZD1222 dose. CDR3 in amino acids: CASSHNQETQYF. CDR3 sequence (DNA): TGTGCCAGCAGCCATAACCAAGAGACCCAGTACTTC. Complete variable domain (other parts from reference TRBV14 and TRBJ2-5): EAGVTQFPSHSVIEKGQTVTLRCDPISGHDNLYWYRRVMGKEIKFLLHFVKESKQDESGMPNNRFLAERTGGTYSTLKVQPAELEDSGVYFCASSHNQETQYFGPGTRLLVL.